One TCR beta chain is described in this entry. The data stem from a study of blood T cell repertoires in COVID-19. V was pared by 3 bases and J by 0 bases, with 9 bases between. The CDR3 runs to 15 residues. In germline, CDR1 is SGDLS, CDR2 YYNGEE. TCRdb's table, derived via immunoSEQ multiplex PCR, lists solely in-frame clones and lacks some. This table holds around 100,000 clones, just under 80% found once. Sequenced: peripheral blood. The V gene is TRBV9, the J gene TRBJ2-2; TRBD1 might be the D (5 bases). The receptor was derived from a woman aged 70 to 79 with acute or convalescent COVID-19. The CDR3 bases are TGTGCCAGCAGCGCCGTGGGGCCGAACACCGGGGAGCTGTTTTTT. The encoded protein is CASSAVGPNTGELFF.